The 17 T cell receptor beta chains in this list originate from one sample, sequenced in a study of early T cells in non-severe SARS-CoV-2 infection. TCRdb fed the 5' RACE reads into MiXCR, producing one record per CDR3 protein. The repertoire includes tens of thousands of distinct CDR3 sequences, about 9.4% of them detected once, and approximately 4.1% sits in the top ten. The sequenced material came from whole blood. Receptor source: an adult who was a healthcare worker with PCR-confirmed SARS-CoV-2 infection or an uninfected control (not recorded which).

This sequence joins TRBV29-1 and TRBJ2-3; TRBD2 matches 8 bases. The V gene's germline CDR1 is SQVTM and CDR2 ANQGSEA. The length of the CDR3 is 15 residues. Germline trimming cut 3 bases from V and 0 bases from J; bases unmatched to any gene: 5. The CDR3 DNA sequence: TGCAGCGTTGAGGCTAGCGGGCATAGCACAGATACGCAGTATTTT. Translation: CSVEASGHSTDTQYF.

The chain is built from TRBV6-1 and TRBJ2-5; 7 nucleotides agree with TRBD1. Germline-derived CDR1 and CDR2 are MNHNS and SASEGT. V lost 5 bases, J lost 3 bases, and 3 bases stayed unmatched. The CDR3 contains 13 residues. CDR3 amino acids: CASSRQGEETQYF. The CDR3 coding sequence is TGTGCCAGCAGTAGACAGGGAGAAGAGACCCAGTACTTC.

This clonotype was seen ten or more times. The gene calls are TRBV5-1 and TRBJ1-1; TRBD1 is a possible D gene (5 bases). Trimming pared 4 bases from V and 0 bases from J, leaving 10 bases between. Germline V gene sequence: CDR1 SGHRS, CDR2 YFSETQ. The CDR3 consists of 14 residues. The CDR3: CASSDSLMNTEAFF. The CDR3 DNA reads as TGCGCCAGCAGCGACAGCCTCATGAACACTGAAGCTTTCTTT.

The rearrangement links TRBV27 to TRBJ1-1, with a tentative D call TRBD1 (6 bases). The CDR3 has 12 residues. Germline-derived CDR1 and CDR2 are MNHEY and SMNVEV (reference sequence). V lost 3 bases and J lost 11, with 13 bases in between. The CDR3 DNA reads TGTGCCAGCAGTTTCTCGACAGGACCTGCTTTCTTT. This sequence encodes CASSFSTGPAFF.

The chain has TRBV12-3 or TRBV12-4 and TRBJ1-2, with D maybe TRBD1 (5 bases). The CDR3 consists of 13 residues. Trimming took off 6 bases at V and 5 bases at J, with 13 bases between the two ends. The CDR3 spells CASRPGGAYGYTF. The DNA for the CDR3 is TGTGCCAGCAGACCCGGGGGTGCTTATGGCTACACCTTC.

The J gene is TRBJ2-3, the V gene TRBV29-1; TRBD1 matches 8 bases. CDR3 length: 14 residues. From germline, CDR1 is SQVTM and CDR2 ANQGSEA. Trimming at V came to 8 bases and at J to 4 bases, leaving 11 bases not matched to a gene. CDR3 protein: CSLARETGADTQYF. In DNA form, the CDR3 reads TGCAGCCTTGCCCGCGAGACAGGGGCAGATACGCAGTATTTT.

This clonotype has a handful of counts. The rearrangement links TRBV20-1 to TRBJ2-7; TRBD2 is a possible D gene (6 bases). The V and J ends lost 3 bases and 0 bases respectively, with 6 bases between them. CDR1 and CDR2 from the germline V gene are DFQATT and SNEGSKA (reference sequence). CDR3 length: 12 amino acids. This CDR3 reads CSASGGSYEQYF. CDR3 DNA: TGCAGTGCTAGCGGGGGCTCCTACGAGCAGTACTTC.

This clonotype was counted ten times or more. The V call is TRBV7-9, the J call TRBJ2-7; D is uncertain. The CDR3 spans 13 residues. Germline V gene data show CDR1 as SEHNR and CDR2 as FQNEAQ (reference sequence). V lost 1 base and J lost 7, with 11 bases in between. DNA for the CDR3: TGTGCCAGCAGCTTAGAGGGTCCGTTGGAGCAGTACTTC. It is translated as CASSLEGPLEQYF.

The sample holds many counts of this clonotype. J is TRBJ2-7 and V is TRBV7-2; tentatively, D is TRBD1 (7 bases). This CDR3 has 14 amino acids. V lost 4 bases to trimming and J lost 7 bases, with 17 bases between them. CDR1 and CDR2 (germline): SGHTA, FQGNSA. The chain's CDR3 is CASSSQGGSWEQYF. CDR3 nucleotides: TGTGCCAGCAGCTCCCAGGGGGGTTCTTGGGAGCAGTACTTC.

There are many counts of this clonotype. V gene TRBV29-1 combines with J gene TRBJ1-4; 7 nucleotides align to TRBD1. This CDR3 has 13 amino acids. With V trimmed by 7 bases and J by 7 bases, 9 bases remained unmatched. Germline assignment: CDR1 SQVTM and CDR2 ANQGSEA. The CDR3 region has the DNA TGCAGCGCTACCACAGGGGTGGGTGAAAAACTGTTTTTT. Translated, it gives CSATTGVGEKLFF.

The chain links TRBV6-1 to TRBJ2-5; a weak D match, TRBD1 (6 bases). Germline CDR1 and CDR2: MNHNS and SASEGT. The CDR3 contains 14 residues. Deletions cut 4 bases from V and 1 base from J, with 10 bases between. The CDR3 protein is CASSGQGLQETQYF. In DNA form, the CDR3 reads TGTGCCAGCAGTGGTCAGGGGCTCCAAGAGACCCAGTACTTC.

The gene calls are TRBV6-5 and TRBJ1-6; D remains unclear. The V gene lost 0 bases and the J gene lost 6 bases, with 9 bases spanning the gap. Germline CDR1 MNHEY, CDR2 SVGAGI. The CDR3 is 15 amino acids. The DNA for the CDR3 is TGTGCCAGCAGTTACTCGTCCTCGCTTAATTCACCCCTCCACTTT. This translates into CASSYSSSLNSPLHF.

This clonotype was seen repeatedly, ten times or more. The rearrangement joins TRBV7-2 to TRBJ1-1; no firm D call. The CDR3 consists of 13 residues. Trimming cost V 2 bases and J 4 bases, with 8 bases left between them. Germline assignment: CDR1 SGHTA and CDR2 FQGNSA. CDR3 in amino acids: CASSLREITEAFF. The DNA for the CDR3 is TGTGCCAGCAGCTTAAGAGAGATCACTGAAGCTTTCTTT.

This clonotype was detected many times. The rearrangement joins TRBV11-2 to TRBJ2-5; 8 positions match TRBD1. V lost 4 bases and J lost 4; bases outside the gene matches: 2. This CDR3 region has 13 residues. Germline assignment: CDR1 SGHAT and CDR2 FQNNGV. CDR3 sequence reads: CASSSDRGETQYF. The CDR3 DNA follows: TGTGCCAGCAGCTCAGACAGGGGAGAGACCCAGTACTTC.

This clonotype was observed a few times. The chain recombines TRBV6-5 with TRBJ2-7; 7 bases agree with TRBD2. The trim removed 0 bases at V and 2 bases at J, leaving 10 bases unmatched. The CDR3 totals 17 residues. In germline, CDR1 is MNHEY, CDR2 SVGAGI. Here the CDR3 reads CASSYSPLAVGTYEQYF. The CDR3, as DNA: TGTGCCAGCAGTTACTCGCCCCTAGCGGTTGGCACCTACGAGCAGTACTTC.

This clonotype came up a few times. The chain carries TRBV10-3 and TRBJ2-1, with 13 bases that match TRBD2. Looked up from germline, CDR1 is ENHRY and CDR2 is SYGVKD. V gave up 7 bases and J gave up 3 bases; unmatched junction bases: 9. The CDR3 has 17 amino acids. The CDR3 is CAIMGTSGDVYYNEQFF. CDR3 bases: TGTGCCATCATGGGGACTAGCGGGGACGTTTACTACAATGAGCAGTTCTTC.

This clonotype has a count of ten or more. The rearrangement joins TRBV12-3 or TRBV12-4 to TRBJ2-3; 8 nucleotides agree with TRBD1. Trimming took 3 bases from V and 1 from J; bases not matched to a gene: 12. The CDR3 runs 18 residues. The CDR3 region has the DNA TGTGCCAGCAGTTTCCGACAGGGGTTACCCGTCGGCACAGATACGCAGTATTTT. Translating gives CASSFRQGLPVGTDTQYF.